These 10 T cell receptor beta chains originate from one sample sequenced in a study of radiation and T cells in renal cell carcinoma. Time point described: blood 4 weeks post-SBRT, at nephrectomy. The treatment was: 15 Gy SBRT to primary tumor, nephrectomy 4 weeks later. Generated by immunoSEQ multiplex PCR, the TCRdb table keeps only in-frame clones and is missing some. The data hold roughly 160,000 clones, with 88% observed a single time. Sequenced here: blood, sampled from a patient whose treatment included radiotherapy and nephrectomy. These TCRs come from a woman between 50 and 59 years old with renal cell carcinoma.

The chain recombines TRBV7-9 with TRBJ2-2; TRBD1 might be the D (5 bases). Per the germline V gene, CDR1 is SEHNR and CDR2 is FQNEAQ (reference sequence). V was pared by 5 bases and J by 2 bases, with 21 bases between. The CDR3 runs 18 residues. CDR3 nucleotide sequence: TGTGCCAGCAGCGGTTTCATTCTCGCAGGGTTCAACACCGGGGAGCTGTTTTTT. Amino acids: CASSGFILAGFNTGELFF.

This chain uses TRBV21-1 with TRBJ2-7; the tabulated D call, TRBD1, remains unverified against the DNA. TRBV21-1 is labeled a pseudogene. There are 14 residues in the CDR3. For the CDR3, the DNA is TGTGCCAGCAGTTCCACCAGGGGGCGATACGAGCAGTACTTC. Amino acid sequence: CASSSTRGRYEQYF.

The CDR3 sequence: CASSLTKETQYF. As DNA, the CDR3 is TGTGCCAGCAGCTTGACAAAAGAGACCCAGTACTTC. This chain connects TRBV5-6 to TRBJ2-5, with D uncertain. CDR3 length: 12 amino acids. Germline values: CDR1 SGHDT, CDR2 YYEEEE. V lost 1 base to trimming and J lost 3 bases, with 4 bases between them.

This chain joins TRBV6-6 and TRBJ1-4; D is perhaps TRBD1 (5 bases). The CDR3 consists of 15 residues. Germline V gene sequence: CDR1 MNHNY, CDR2 SVGAGI (reference sequence). Trimming shortened V by 0 bases and J by 3 bases, and 8 bases separated the two germline ends. CDR3 loop: CASSYSGQPNEKLFF. CDR3 DNA sequence: TGTGCCAGCAGTTACTCGGGGCAACCTAATGAAAAACTGTTTTTT.

This chain uses TRBV18 with TRBJ2-3, with no clear D. Trimming took 0 bases from V and 5 from J, leaving 6 bases between them. Germline CDR1 and CDR2: KGHSH and LQKENI. The CDR3 extends over 13 amino acids. The CDR3 DNA is TGTGCCAGCTCACCACCAACCCGAGATACGCAGTATTTT. The encoded protein is CASSPPTRDTQYF.

This clone was seen a handful of times. The junction departs from the called germline gene at one end, perhaps through a read error. This chain uses TRBV23-1 with TRBJ1-3, with TRBD1 as a possible D gene (5 bases). TRBV23-1 qualifies as an ORF whose function is uncertain. The CDR3 is 9 residues long. The CDR3 here is CASSRGKGF. CDR3 nucleotide sequence: TGCGCCAGCAGTCGGGGGAAAGGTTTT.

The chain uses TRBV10-3 and TRBJ2-2, with D maybe TRBD1 (5 bases). The germline CDR1 and CDR2 sequences are ENHRY and SYGVKD. The CDR3 has 18 residues. V was cut by 3 bases and J by 0 bases, with 17 bases left in between. The CDR3: CAISDQGPEHTNTGELFF. Here the CDR3 DNA reads TGTGCCATCAGTGATCAGGGCCCCGAACATACGAACACCGGGGAGCTGTTTTTT.

The V gene is TRBV7-7, the J gene TRBJ2-2, with D possibly matching TRBD2 (6 bases). The CDR3 totals 13 residues. Germline CDR1 and CDR2: SSHAT and FNYEAQ (reference sequence). The CDR3 is CASGETATGELFF. CDR3 sequence (DNA): TGTGCTAGCGGTGAGACAGCCACCGGGGAGCTGTTTTTT.

This sequence joins TRBV6-6 and TRBJ2-7; D gene ambiguous. The V and J ends lost 0 bases and 1 base respectively, with 13 bases between them. CDR1 and CDR2 (germline): MNHNY, SVGAGI (reference sequence). The CDR3 contains 16 residues. DNA for the CDR3: TGTGCCAGCAGTTACTCGAACAGAAGGGATTCCTACGAGCAGTACTTC. It specifies CASSYSNRRDSYEQYF.

DNA of the CDR3: TGTGCCAGCACCGTCGGAGGGTTCACTGAAGCTTTCTTT. Amino acid sequence: CASTVGGFTEAFF. This chain uses TRBV6-1 with TRBJ1-1; no firm D call. The CDR3 covers 13 residues. Germline CDR1 and CDR2: MNHNS and SASEGT. Trimming shortened V by 7 bases and J by 4 bases, and 13 bases separated the two germline ends.